A single sample gave rise to the 30 T cell receptor beta chains below, sequenced in a study of blood T cell repertoires in COVID-19. Profiling relied on immunoSEQ multiplex PCR, and the TCRdb table lists in-frame clones only, not all of them. The repertoire holds some 130,000 clones, with less than 90% as singletons. Source material: peripheral blood. Every receptor here comes from a man in his 70s with acute or convalescent COVID-19.

Only one count was recorded for this clone. This rearrangement joins TRBV7-9 to TRBJ2-7, with TRBD2 as a possible D gene (5 bases). The CDR3 has 13 amino acids. The germline V and J ends were trimmed by 5 bases and 7 bases, with 15 bases remaining between them. CDR1 and CDR2 from the germline V gene are SEHNR and FQNEAQ (reference sequence). The CDR3 region is CASSPIITGEQYF. CDR3 bases: TGTGCCAGCAGCCCGATCATTACGGGGGAGCAGTACTTC. Full variable domain (rest looked up from reference TRBV7-9 and TRBJ2-7): DTGVSQNPRHKITKRGQNVTFRCDPISEHNRLYWYRQTLGQGPEFLTYFQNEAQLEKSRLLSDRFSAERPKGSFSTLEIQRTEQGDSAMYLCASSPIITGEQYFGPGTRLTVT.

V is TRBV28 and J is TRBJ1-1; 7 positions agree with TRBD1. This CDR3 has 13 residues. V shed 7 bases, J shed 7 bases, and the junction held 9 bases outside the gene matches. CDR1 is MDHEN, CDR2 SYDVKM, per germline. CDR3 coding DNA: TGTGCCAGCAAGTCCCCCAGGGGGGTTGAAGCTTTCTTT. Residues: CASKSPRGVEAFF.

This clone showed up just a few times. The V and J genes are TRBV2 and TRBJ2-1, with 11 bases identical to TRBD1. Trimming removed 6 bases from V and 7 bases from J; junction bases left unmatched: 5. The germline CDR1 and CDR2 sequences are SNHLY and FYNNEI. This CDR3 contains 14 residues. DNA for the CDR3: TGTGCCAGCAGGGGGACAGGGGGATGGAATGAGCAGTTCTTC. Translation gives CASRGTGGWNEQFF.

The chain employs TRBV6-5 and TRBJ2-1; D possibly corresponds to TRBD1 (6 bases). This CDR3 comprises 13 residues. The V gene's germline CDR1 is MNHEY and CDR2 SVGAGI. Trimming stripped 6 bases from V and 8 bases from J, with 14 bases between. The CDR3 bases are TGTGCCAGCAGGATACAGGGTAACCATGAGCAGTTCTTC. Amino acid sequence: CASRIQGNHEQFF.

This clone was counted once. The rearrangement joins TRBV7-2 to TRBJ1-1, with TRBD1 matching 7 bases. After removal of 3 bases from V and 11 bases from J, the junction contained 6 bases not matched to a gene. Germline CDR1 and CDR2: SGHTA and FQGNSA. This CDR3 spans 12 amino acids. As DNA, the CDR3 is TGTGCCAGCAGCTTTACCGACAGGGCGGCTTTCTTT. Its translation: CASSFTDRAAFF. Based on the CDR3 plus reference TRBV7-2 and TRBJ1-1, the full variable domain is GAGVSQSPSNKVTEKGKDVELRCDPISGHTALYWYRQSLGQGLEFLIYFQGNSAPDKSGLPSDRFSAERTGGSVSTLTIQRTQQEDSAVYLCASSFTDRAAFFGQGTRLTVV.

V usage is TRBV5-5 and J usage is TRBJ2-7; D uncertain. This CDR3 spans 13 amino acids. With 4 bases removed from V and 2 bases from J, the gap between germline ends came to 10 bases. The V gene's germline CDR1 is SGHKS and CDR2 YYEKEE (reference sequence). CDR3 coding DNA: TGTGCCAGCAGCCGCCGAGACACCTACGAGCAGTACTTC. This codes for CASSRRDTYEQYF.

The chain links TRBV7-9 to TRBJ1-5; D gene unclear. The CDR3 consists of 15 residues. V shed 2 bases and J shed 2 bases, with 10 bases lying between them. Germline lookup yields CDR1 SEHNR and CDR2 FQNEAQ (reference sequence). The CDR3 DNA reads as TGTGCCAGCAGCTTACACGGAGGAGGCAATCAGCCCCAGCATTTT. This codes for CASSLHGGGNQPQHF.

The genes are TRBV7-2 and TRBJ1-6; tentatively, D is TRBD1 (5 bases). The V and J ends lost 4 bases and 1 base respectively, with 8 bases between them. Germline V gives CDR1 SGHTA, CDR2 FQGNSA. The CDR3 has 15 residues. Written as DNA, the CDR3 is TGTGCCAGCAGCTCAAAGGGGTCCTATAATTCACCCCTCCACTTT. It is translated as CASSSKGSYNSPLHF.

This clone was observed a few times. The rearrangement joins TRBV5-8 to TRBJ1-5, with D tentatively TRBD1 (5 bases). The germline V gene encodes CDR1 SGHTS and CDR2 YDEGEE. The length of the CDR3 is 13 residues. Trimming stripped 5 bases from V and 7 bases from J, with 13 bases between. CDR3 nucleotides: TGTGCCAGCAGAGGGACCGGGGGGCAGCCCCAGCATTTT. It encodes CASRGTGGQPQHF. Full variable domain (missing parts from reference TRBV5-8 and TRBJ1-5): EAGVTQSPTHLIKTRGQQATLRCSPISGHTSVYWYQQALGLGLQFLLWYDEGEERNRGNFPPRFSGRQFPNYSSELNVNALELEDSALYLCASRGTGGQPQHFGDGTRLSIL.

The V gene is TRBV6-5, the J gene TRBJ1-1; D may be TRBD1 (6 bases). Between the trimmed V and J ends, which lost 7 bases and 0 bases, there was a span of 12 bases. There are 14 residues in the CDR3. CDR1 MNHEY and CDR2 SVGAGI come from the germline V gene. The chain's CDR3 is CASTQGRMNTEAFF. The DNA for the CDR3 is TGTGCCAGCACTCAGGGGCGGATGAACACTGAAGCTTTCTTT.

This chain links TRBV29-1 with TRBJ2-7, with D perhaps TRBD2 (5 bases). Germline CDR1 SQVTM, CDR2 ANQGSEA. Between the trimmed V and J ends, which lost 4 bases and 2 bases, there was a span of 12 bases. This CDR3 contains 13 residues. The CDR3 loop reads CSVAGYGTYEQYF. Written as DNA, the CDR3 is TGCAGCGTTGCAGGATACGGGACCTACGAGCAGTACTTC.

The chain uses TRBV10-3 and TRBJ1-2, with 10 bases lining up with TRBD1. The CDR3 covers 14 residues. Trimming took 6 bases from V and 6 from J; bases not matched to a gene: 7. Germline assignment: CDR1 ENHRY and CDR2 SYGVKD. Written as DNA, the CDR3 is TGTGCCATCAGGAGGGACAGGGGTATCAATGGCTACACCTTC. Translated, it gives CAIRRDRGINGYTF.

The rearrangement links TRBV29-1 to TRBJ2-5; 7 positions match TRBD1. There are 11 residues in the CDR3. Germline lookup yields CDR1 SQVTM and CDR2 ANQGSEA. The J segment lost 5 bases and the V segment lost 7 bases, leaving 4 bases of the junction unmatched. The DNA for the CDR3 is TGCAGCGCAACGACAGGGGAGACCCAGTACTTC. Residues: CSATTGETQYF.

The chain is built from TRBV5-1 and TRBJ1-6, with D maybe TRBD1 (5 bases). This CDR3 is 15 amino acids long. Trimming left V 0 bases short and J 10 bases short, with 14 bases between. From germline, CDR1 is SGHRS and CDR2 YFSETQ. In nucleotides, the CDR3 is TGCGCCAGCAGCTTGGACGGGCAGGGCGGATCACCCCTCCACTTT. This codes for CASSLDGQGGSPLHF.

CDR3 in DNA: TGTGCCAGCAGAAAAGCCGCACAACAGGGATCACCCCTCCACTTT. Encoded protein: CASRKAAQQGSPLHF. This chain connects TRBV6-5 to TRBJ1-6; D might be TRBD1 (6 bases). The CDR3 is 15 amino acids. Germline lookup yields CDR1 MNHEY and CDR2 SVGAGI. V was cut by 6 bases and J by 10 bases, with 19 bases left in between.

This rearrangement joins TRBV11-2 to TRBJ2-7, with D unclear. Germline lookup yields CDR1 SGHAT and CDR2 FQNNGV. The V end lost 1 base, the J end lost 4 bases, and 11 bases lay between the germline ends. This CDR3 region has 14 residues. CDR3 nucleotide sequence: TGTGCCAGCAGCTTAGGGGCCTCTTTATACGAGCAGTACTTC. It translates to CASSLGASLYEQYF.

This clone was detected once. The rearrangement links TRBV7-6 to TRBJ2-2; tentative D call: TRBD1 (5 bases). Trimming removed 5 bases from V and 0 bases from J, with 13 bases in between. The CDR3 length is 16 residues. The germline gives CDR1 SGHVS, CDR2 FNYEAQ. CDR3 in DNA: TGTGCCAGCAGCCAAGAACAGGCATCGAACACCGGGGAGCTGTTTTTT. Its protein is CASSQEQASNTGELFF. The whole variable domain, remainder taken from reference TRBV7-6 and TRBJ2-2, is GAGVSQSPRYKVTKRGQDVALRCDPISGHVSLYWYRQALGQGPEFLTYFNYEAQQDKSGLPNDRFSAERPEGSISTLTIQRTEQRDSAMYRCASSQEQASNTGELFFGEGSRLTVL.

This chain connects TRBV29-1 to TRBJ1-5, with 10 bases that match TRBD1. CDR3 length: 16 residues. Trimming took 6 bases from V and 2 from J; bases not matched to a gene: 10. CDR1 and CDR2 from the germline V gene are SQVTM and ANQGSEA. The CDR3 DNA follows: TGCAGCGTAGTGACAGGGGGCGGCGGGGGCAATCAGCCCCAGCATTTT. It yields the protein CSVVTGGGGGNQPQHF.

This chain uses TRBV25-1 with TRBJ2-4; tentatively, D is TRBD1 (6 bases). Germline lookup yields CDR1 MGHDK and CDR2 SYGVNS. The CDR3 extends over 14 amino acids. The V gene lost 5 bases and the J gene lost 5 bases, with 13 bases spanning the gap. The CDR3 here is CASSPQGFQNIQYF. In DNA form, the CDR3 reads TGTGCCAGCAGTCCACAGGGTTTCCAAAACATTCAGTACTTC.

DNA of the CDR3: TGTGCCACCAGTGACGCCGGGACAGGGGCCTACGAGCAGTACTTC. This codes for CATSDAGTGAYEQYF. The rearrangement uses TRBV24-1 and TRBJ2-7, with 10 nucleotides matching TRBD1. The germline V gene encodes CDR1 KGHDR and CDR2 SFDVKD. With 4 bases clipped from V and 2 bases from J, the junction kept 4 bases outside the gene matches. The CDR3 has 15 amino acids.

The chain recombines TRBV6-5 with TRBJ1-5, with a possible D match to TRBD1 (6 bases). V lost 0 bases and J lost 6, with 12 bases in between. Germline lookup yields CDR1 MNHEY and CDR2 SVGAGI. The CDR3 loop spans 15 amino acids. This CDR3 is CASSYSRQAGQPQHF. The CDR3 region has the DNA TGTGCCAGCAGTTACTCACGACAGGCCGGTCAGCCCCAGCATTTT.

This sequence joins TRBV4-2 and TRBJ1-1; a possible D gene is TRBD1 (5 bases). This CDR3 has 17 amino acids. Germline CDR1 LGHNA, CDR2 YNFKEQ. The ends were cut back, 0 bases at V and 0 bases at J, with 14 bases in the middle. The CDR3 reads CASSQDSRKGVNTEAFF. CDR3 sequence (DNA): TGTGCCAGCAGCCAAGATTCCAGGAAAGGGGTGAACACTGAAGCTTTCTTT.

This rearrangement joins TRBV28 to TRBJ2-1; 8 nucleotides line up with TRBD2. The CDR3 length is 16 residues. V shed 4 bases and J 2 bases; nucleotides not matched to a gene: 7. Per germline, CDR1 MDHEN and CDR2 SYDVKM. The DNA for the CDR3 is TGTGCCAGCAGTTCCCTTGTCGGGGGGGCCTACAATGAGCAGTTCTTC. Its protein is CASSSLVGGAYNEQFF.

This clone appeared once. The chain uses TRBV4-1 and TRBJ1-6, with a weak D call TRBD1 (6 bases). The CDR3 spans 16 residues. The germline gives CDR1 MGHRA, CDR2 YSYEKL. V lost 0 bases to trimming and J lost 7 bases, with 13 bases between them. This CDR3 is CASSQDQQGRNSPLHF. The CDR3 DNA follows: TGCGCCAGCAGCCAAGATCAACAGGGTAGGAATTCACCCCTCCACTTT.

This clone showed up just a few times. The rearrangement uses TRBV11-2 and TRBJ1-4; D is perhaps TRBD1 (5 bases). V was clipped by 1 base and J by 1 base, with 10 bases between them. Per germline, CDR1 SGHAT and CDR2 FQNNGV. The CDR3 loop spans 16 amino acids. The CDR3 here is CASSLARVGTNEKLFF. CDR3 in DNA: TGTGCCAGCAGCTTAGCCAGGGTTGGAACTAATGAAAAACTGTTTTTT.

The rearrangement uses TRBV5-1 and TRBJ2-3; TRBD2 aligns across 9 bases. Trimming cost V 7 bases and J 7 bases; bases outside gene matches: 10. This CDR3 has 14 amino acids. The V gene's germline CDR1 is SGHRS and CDR2 YFSETQ. The CDR3 DNA reads as TGCGCCAGCCAGCCAGCGGGGGGTACAAATACGCAGTATTTT. This sequence encodes CASQPAGGTNTQYF.

This rearrangement joins TRBV7-2 to TRBJ2-3; 8 positions match TRBD2. The germline V gene encodes CDR1 SGHTA and CDR2 FQGNSA. This CDR3 contains 16 residues. V lost 2 bases to trimming and J lost 3 bases; unmatched junction nucleotides: 7. The CDR3 DNA reads as TGTGCCAGCAGCTTAATTCCCAGCGGGGGAACAGATACGCAGTATTTT. It is translated as CASSLIPSGGTDTQYF.

This sequence joins TRBV7-2 and TRBJ2-1, with TRBD2 matching 7 bases. J gave up 7 bases and V 5 bases, and 14 bases lay outside the gene matches. Germline CDR1 SGHTA, CDR2 FQGNSA. The CDR3 has 16 amino acids. The CDR3, as DNA: TGTGCCAGCAGCGCCCGCTCGGGGGGTGGGTTGAATGAGCAGTTCTTC. Translated: CASSARSGGGLNEQFF.

The rearrangement joins TRBV28 to TRBJ2-7; 9 nucleotides align to TRBD2. Trimming at V came to 6 bases and at J to 0 bases, leaving 6 bases not matched to a gene. The germline V gene has CDR1 MDHEN and CDR2 SYDVKM. The CDR3 is 15 amino acids. CDR3 sequence reads: CASRTASGVSYEQYF. In DNA, the CDR3 is TGTGCCAGCAGGACCGCTAGCGGGGTCTCCTACGAGCAGTACTTC.

The V and J genes are TRBV5-1 and TRBJ2-1, with 10 positions matching TRBD1. Germline V gives CDR1 SGHRS, CDR2 YFSETQ. V shed 4 bases, J shed 4 bases, and the junction held 5 bases outside the gene matches. This CDR3 spans 15 amino acids. CDR3 sequence reads: CASSIQGQGYNEQFF. CDR3 in DNA: TGCGCCAGCAGCATTCAGGGACAGGGGTACAATGAGCAGTTCTTC.